This TCR beta chain is from a study of T cells after yellow fever vaccination. Study conclusions and caveats: A small share of clonotypes appeared in both CD4 and CD8 compartments. Most clones from primary vaccination resurfaced after the booster (approximately 96% CD4, more than 75% CD8).

A note on this clonotype: Its antigen is undetermined.

TCRdb redid the calling of the 5' RACE reads with MiXCR, one entry per CDR3 protein. The sample has some 250,000 distinct CDR3 sequences; 6.5% to 8.5% are singletons. This sample comprised CD4+ T cells sorted from PBMCs, obtained 15 days after the yellow fever booster vaccination. The TCR sequence derives from a man younger than 40 who received the YFV17D yellow fever vaccine.

CDR3 bases: TGTGCCGGCACTCAACTAGCGGGAACAGATACGCAGTATTTT. Translated: CAGTQLAGTDTQYF. This rearrangement joins TRBV6-1 to TRBJ2-3; 10 bases match TRBD2. The CDR3 contains 14 residues. Germline-derived CDR1 and CDR2 are MNHNS and SASEGT. V shed 11 bases, J shed 3 bases, and the junction held 8 bases outside the gene matches.